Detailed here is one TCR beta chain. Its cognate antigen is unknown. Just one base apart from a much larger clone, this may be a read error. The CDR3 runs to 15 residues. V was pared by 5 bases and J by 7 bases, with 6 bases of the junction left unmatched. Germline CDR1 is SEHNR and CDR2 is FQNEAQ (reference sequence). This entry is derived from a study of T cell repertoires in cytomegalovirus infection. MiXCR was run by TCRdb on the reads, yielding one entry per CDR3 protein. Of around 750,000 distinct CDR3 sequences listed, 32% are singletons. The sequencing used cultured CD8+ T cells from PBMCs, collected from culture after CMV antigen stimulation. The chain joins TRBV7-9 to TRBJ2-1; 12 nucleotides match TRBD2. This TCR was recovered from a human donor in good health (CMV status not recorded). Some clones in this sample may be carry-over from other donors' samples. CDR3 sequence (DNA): TGTGCCAGCAGCAGGACTAGCGGGGAGAGGAATGAGCAGTTCTTC. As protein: CASSRTSGERNEQFF.